Shown below are 30 T cell receptor beta chains from a single sample sequenced in a study of blood T cell repertoires in COVID-19. Measured with immunoSEQ multiplex PCR; TCRdb has only the in-frame clones, and not every one. The sample records 250,000 to 300,000 clones, 85% to 90% being singletons. Sequenced: peripheral blood. Receptors were obtained from a woman between 40 and 55 years old with acute or convalescent COVID-19.

Only one count was recorded for this clone. The rearrangement links TRBV7-9 to TRBJ2-5; TRBD2 matches 9 bases. Germline V gene lookup returns CDR1 SEHNR and CDR2 FQNEAQ (reference sequence). With V trimmed by 3 bases and J by 5 bases, 10 bases remained unmatched. The CDR3 spans 16 residues. Written as DNA, the CDR3 is TGTGCCAGCAGCTTGAAATCGACTAGCGGAGTTGAGACCCAGTACTTC. Protein product: CASSLKSTSGVETQYF.

This clone was seen only once. The J gene is TRBJ1-4, the V gene TRBV2, with D tentatively TRBD1 (6 bases). The CDR3 is made up of 14 amino acids. Germline V gene lookup returns CDR1 SNHLY and CDR2 FYNNEI. Trimming removed 4 bases from V and 4 bases from J, with 10 bases in between. DNA of the CDR3: TGTGCCAGCAGTGTGGGGGCTATTAATGAAAAACTGTTTTTT. Translated: CASSVGAINEKLFF.

The chain recombines TRBV4-2 with TRBJ2-6; D not certain. Looked up from germline, CDR1 is LGHNA and CDR2 is YNFKEQ. V was clipped by 0 bases and J by 4 bases, with 10 bases between them. The CDR3 consists of 16 residues. The CDR3 DNA reads TGTGCCAGCAGCCAAGAAATCAGCGCAGGGGCCAACGTCCTGACTTTC. This sequence encodes CASSQEISAGANVLTF.

The chain combines TRBV4-1 with TRBJ2-1; 10 nucleotides agree with TRBD1. The ends lost 2 bases at V and 3 bases at J; junction bases unmatched: 4. This CDR3 has 16 residues. From germline, CDR1 is MGHRA and CDR2 YSYEKL. The CDR3 nucleotides are TGCGCCAGCAGCCAACCCCGGACAGGGGGCTACAATGAGCAGTTCTTC. Translating it yields CASSQPRTGGYNEQFF.

The rearrangement links TRBV5-1 to TRBJ2-1, with 13 bases identical to TRBD2. This CDR3 comprises 15 residues. The J segment lost 10 bases and the V segment lost 4 bases, leaving 8 bases of the junction unmatched. Germline V gene data show CDR1 as SGHRS and CDR2 as YFSETQ. The CDR3 DNA sequence: TGCGCCAGCAGCAGGGGGACTAGCGGGGTTGGAGAGCAGTTCTTC. Its translation: CASSRGTSGVGEQFF. Using reference TRBV5-1 and TRBJ2-1 for the parts outside the CDR3, the full variable domain is KAGVTQTPRYLIKTRGQQVTLSCSPISGHRSVSWYQQTPGQGLQFLFEYFSETQRNKGNFPGRFSGRQFSNSRSEMNVSTLELGDSALYLCASSRGTSGVGEQFFGPGTRLTVL.

The chain links TRBV6-5 to TRBJ1-2; maybe TRBD1 (6 bases). V was shortened by 11 bases and J by 8 bases, with 21 bases between the two germline ends. The CDR3 contains 13 residues. The V gene's germline CDR1 is MNHEY and CDR2 SVGAGI. In DNA form, the CDR3 reads TGTGCCGCAAGACCCCGGACAGCCCAAGGCTACACCTTC. Protein: CAARPRTAQGYTF.

The rearrangement links TRBV6-5 to TRBJ1-2; D remains unclear. CDR1 and CDR2 from the germline V gene are MNHEY and SVGAGI. The V end lost 5 bases, the J end lost 8 bases, and 18 bases lay between the germline ends. The CDR3 contains 14 residues. The CDR3 coding sequence is TGTGCCAGCAGTCGACTTCCTCCACAGCGGGGCTACACCTTC. Residues: CASSRLPPQRGYTF.

The V gene is TRBV5-6, the J gene TRBJ2-5; maybe TRBD2 (6 bases). V dropped 7 bases and J dropped 2 bases, with 12 bases sitting between them. The CDR3 runs to 13 residues. Germline V gives CDR1 SGHDT, CDR2 YYEEEE. The CDR3, as DNA: TGTGCCAGCCTGGACTATCCTCAAGAGACCCAGTACTTC. Translated: CASLDYPQETQYF. Looking up the rest from reference TRBV5-6 and TRBJ2-5 gives the full variable domain: DAGVTQSPTHLIKTRGQQVTLRCSPKSGHDTVSWYQQALGQGPQFIFQYYEEEERQRGNFPDRFSGHQFPNYSSELNVNALLLGDSALYLCASLDYPQETQYFGPGTRLLVL.

The chain couples TRBV1 to TRBJ2-2; TRBD2 was called by the table and not checked on the DNA. TRBV1 is flagged as a pseudogene. This CDR3 has 19 amino acids. The CDR3 reads CTSSQLVWWAGSSTGELFF. The CDR3 DNA follows: TGCACCAGCAGCCAACTTGTATGGTGGGCGGGATCTTCCACCGGGGAGCTGTTTTTT.

The chain employs TRBV6-6 and TRBJ1-2; 9 bases are a match to TRBD1. CDR1 and CDR2 from the germline V gene are MNHNY and SVGAGI (reference sequence). Germline trimming cut 4 bases from V and 1 base from J; bases unmatched to any gene: 7. The CDR3 is 16 residues long. The CDR3 sequence: CASSFLGTGSNYGYTF. The DNA of the CDR3 is TGTGCCAGCAGTTTTCTCGGGACAGGGAGTAACTATGGCTACACCTTC.

The count of this clone is one. This chain links TRBV12-5 with TRBJ1-5; D might be TRBD1 (6 bases). This CDR3 is built from 15 residues. In germline, CDR1 is LGHNT, CDR2 FRNRAP. V was pared by 7 bases and J by 0 bases, with 13 bases between. CDR3 nucleotide sequence: TGTGCTAGTGCCCCGGGACAAATTAGCAATCAGCCCCAGCATTTT. Translation gives CASAPGQISNQPQHF.

The V and J genes are TRBV3-1 (or the pseudogene TRBV3-2) and TRBJ2-3; TRBD2 matches at 10 bases. CDR1 LGHDT and CDR2 YNNKEL come from the germline V gene (reference sequence). The CDR3 is 15 residues long. V trimming: 4 bases; J trimming: 3 bases; junction bases outside the gene matches: 4. CDR3 sequence (DNA): TGTGCCAGCAGCCCTTCTAGCGGGGGTACAGATACGCAGTATTTT. It yields the protein CASSPSSGGTDTQYF.

The rearrangement joins TRBV6-5 to TRBJ1-2; TRBD1 matches 7 bases. Germline V gene sequence: CDR1 MNHEY, CDR2 SVGAGI. This CDR3 is built from 14 residues. V lost 5 bases and J lost 4; bases outside the gene matches: 7. The CDR3 protein is CASSRTGLGYGYTF. In DNA, the CDR3 is TGTGCCAGCAGTCGGACAGGCCTGGGCTATGGCTACACCTTC.

The chain combines TRBV18 with TRBJ2-5; TRBD2 agrees at 8 bases. Germline V gene sequence: CDR1 KGHSH, CDR2 LQKENI. Trimming at V came to 5 bases and at J to 5 bases, leaving 4 bases not matched to a gene. This CDR3 is built from 13 residues. The CDR3 loop is CASSGLAGETQYF. CDR3 sequence (DNA): TGTGCCAGCTCAGGACTAGCCGGGGAGACCCAGTACTTC.

The J gene is TRBJ1-5, the V gene TRBV18; D uncertain. Trimming left V 1 base short and J 4 bases short, with 8 bases between. Germline V gene data show CDR1 as KGHSH and CDR2 as LQKENI. The CDR3 is made up of 14 amino acids. DNA for the CDR3: TGTGCCAGCTCACCACGGGAGCTAAATCAGCCCCAGCATTTT. This translates into CASSPRELNQPQHF.

The chain uses TRBV29-1 and TRBJ2-5, with a weak D call TRBD2 (5 bases). The germline gives CDR1 SQVTM, CDR2 ANQGSEA. CDR3 length: 13 amino acids. The V end lost 7 bases, the J end lost 5 bases, and 17 bases lay between the germline ends. The CDR3 nucleotides are TGCAGCGCCAGGACGGAGGCTTGGGAGACCCAGTACTTC. It translates to CSARTEAWETQYF.

The chain links TRBV2 to TRBJ1-3, with TRBD1 identical over 7 bases. With V trimmed by 7 bases and J by 0 bases, 6 bases remained unmatched. Germline CDR1 and CDR2: SNHLY and FYNNEI. This CDR3 is built from 15 residues. The CDR3 is CASKRGQSSGNTIYF. CDR3 nucleotide sequence: TGTGCCAGCAAGAGGGGGCAAAGCTCTGGAAACACCATATATTTT.

J is TRBJ1-2 and V is TRBV30; D is perhaps TRBD1 (6 bases). The V gene lost 3 bases and the J gene lost 4 bases, with 18 bases spanning the gap. Germline V gene sequence: CDR1 GTSNPN, CDR2 SVGIG (reference sequence). The CDR3 length is 15 residues. CDR3 amino acids: CAWRIPRTESYGYTF. The DNA for the CDR3 is TGTGCCTGGAGGATTCCTAGGACAGAATCCTATGGCTACACCTTC.

The chain joins TRBV4-1 to TRBJ1-1; D not resolved. This CDR3 is 16 amino acids long. Germline V gene sequence: CDR1 MGHRA, CDR2 YSYEKL. V dropped 1 base and J dropped 3 bases, with 15 bases sitting between them. This CDR3 is CASSQVGWNTDTEAFF. CDR3 DNA sequence: TGCGCCAGCAGCCAAGTTGGATGGAATACAGACACTGAAGCTTTCTTT.

DNA of the CDR3: TGTGCCAGCAGCTTAATAATTACCGGGAACACTGAAGCTTTCTTT. It specifies CASSLIITGNTEAFF. The rearrangement joins TRBV7-2 to TRBJ1-1; no clear D gene. This CDR3 has 15 residues. V was clipped by 2 bases and J by 1 base, with 11 bases between them. Germline CDR1 is SGHTA and CDR2 is FQGNSA.

This clone was counted once. Written as DNA, the CDR3 is TGTGCCAGCAGCTTAGCCGGGGAGTACACTGAAGCTTTCTTT. Translation gives CASSLAGEYTEAFF. The genes are TRBV7-2 and TRBJ1-1; D ambiguous. Germline V gives CDR1 SGHTA, CDR2 FQGNSA. The CDR3 is 14 residues long. Trimming cost V 0 bases and J 3 bases, with 8 bases left between them.

There are a few counts of this clone. V and J are TRBV6-5 and TRBJ2-2; no firm D call. There are 13 residues in the CDR3. Germline V gives CDR1 MNHEY, CDR2 SVGAGI. Trimming stripped 6 bases from V and 2 bases from J, with 7 bases between. The CDR3 here is CASSTFNTGELFF. Written as DNA, the CDR3 is TGTGCCAGCAGCACTTTTAACACCGGGGAGCTGTTTTTT.

V and J are TRBV3-1 (or the pseudogene TRBV3-2) and TRBJ1-2; possible D gene TRBD1, 6 bases. Trimming took 1 base from V and 6 from J, leaving 9 bases between them. The CDR3 is 13 amino acids. Germline V lookup: CDR1 LGHDT, CDR2 YNNKEL (reference sequence). The CDR3 here is CASSQAGGNGYTF. The CDR3 DNA is TGTGCCAGCAGCCAAGCTGGGGGCAATGGCTACACCTTC.

The chain carries TRBV7-9 and TRBJ1-6; no clear D. This CDR3 spans 18 amino acids. V was cut by 3 bases and J by 0 bases, with 15 bases left in between. Germline CDR1 reads SEHNR; CDR2 reads FQNEAQ (reference sequence). CDR3 sequence (DNA): TGTGCCAGCAGCTTGGGAGGAAGGGAAAGCTCCTATAATTCACCCCTCCACTTT. This translates into CASSLGGRESSYNSPLHF.

The rearrangement joins TRBV10-2 to TRBJ1-5; D ambiguous. The germline gives CDR1 WSHSY, CDR2 SAAADI. The ends were cut back, 2 bases at V and 1 base at J, with 9 bases in the middle. This CDR3 spans 15 amino acids. In nucleotides, the CDR3 is TGCGCCAGCAGTGAGCACAGTTCGAGCAATCAGCCCCAGCATTTT. The encoded protein is CASSEHSSSNQPQHF.

The chain couples TRBV5-4 to TRBJ2-3; 7 nucleotides agree with TRBD1. CDR3 length: 16 amino acids. Germline CDR1 reads SGHNT; CDR2 reads YYREEE (reference sequence). V shed 3 bases, J shed 2 bases, and the junction held 9 bases outside the gene matches. The CDR3 here is CASSSPSDRVTDTQYF. The CDR3 DNA reads as TGTGCCAGCAGCTCCCCCTCCGACAGGGTCACAGATACGCAGTATTTT.

The genes are TRBV6-5 and TRBJ2-1; 8 nucleotides align to TRBD2. The CDR3 has 15 residues. CDR1 MNHEY and CDR2 SVGAGI come from the germline V gene. Unmatched junction bases numbered 9, after V lost 6 bases and J lost 5 bases. This CDR3 reads CASRLGTSPNNEQFF. The CDR3 region has the DNA TGTGCCAGCAGACTCGGGACTAGTCCAAACAATGAGCAGTTCTTC.

This clone occurred once. The V gene is TRBV5-8, the J gene TRBJ1-1; D remains ambiguous. V lost 1 base, J lost 0 bases, and 10 bases lay in between. CDR1 SGHTS and CDR2 YDEGEE come from the germline V gene. The length of the CDR3 is 15 residues. The CDR3 bases are TGTGCCAGCAGCTTGCGGGCGGGCATGAACACTGAAGCTTTCTTT. As protein: CASSLRAGMNTEAFF.

This clone was seen a few times. The chain recombines TRBV4-2 with TRBJ1-5, with a weak D call TRBD1 (5 bases). The V and J ends lost 3 bases and 5 bases respectively, with 20 bases between them. Germline CDR1 LGHNA, CDR2 YNFKEQ. The CDR3 loop spans 17 amino acids. In nucleotides, the CDR3 is TGTGCCAGCAGCCACCTCGGGACGGGGGTCAGTGATCAGCCCCAGCATTTT. Encoded protein: CASSHLGTGVSDQPQHF.

The V gene is TRBV11-2, the J gene TRBJ1-3; TRBD1 matches at 9 bases. This CDR3 contains 15 residues. Germline CDR1 reads SGHAT; CDR2 reads FQNNGV. With V trimmed by 6 bases and J by 3 bases, 6 bases remained unmatched. The CDR3: CASSRDRDFGNTIYF. The CDR3 DNA follows: TGTGCCAGCAGTCGGGACAGGGATTTTGGAAACACCATATATTTT.